Here is one T cell receptor (beta chain) with its context. Antigen unknown. Assay: immunoSEQ multiplex PCR; the TCRdb copy retains only in-frame clones and omits some. The sample lists about 440,000 clones; roughly 88% were seen once. The sample comes from a study of Ad26.COV2.S vaccination and SARS-CoV-2 variants. Study information: Ad26.COV2.S, an intramuscular injection, was given once or twice 56 days apart.

The CDR3 runs to 15 residues. J gave up 6 bases and V 2 bases, and 8 bases lay outside the gene matches. The germline V gene encodes CDR1 MNHEY and CDR2 SVGEGT. The sample's treatment: some 20 received Ad26.COV2.S at low or high dose, single or two shots; about 5 received placebo; per-sample allocation not given. Collection of the samples took place on day 63 after the first injection of vaccine or placebo. Study conclusions and caveats: Vaccine recipients had higher spike-specific TCR breadth than placebo recipients.

The receptor was isolated from a person aged 18-65 years who received the Ad26.COV2.S COVID-19 vaccine or a placebo. The sequencing used peripheral blood, collected in a trial of Ad26.COV2.S vaccine versus placebo. This chain connects TRBV6-2 or TRBV6-3 to TRBJ2-7, with 9 bases fitting TRBD2. CDR3 loop: CASSYPGLAAREQYF. CDR3 nucleotides: TGTGCCAGCAGTTACCCGGGACTAGCAGCTCGCGAGCAGTACTTC.